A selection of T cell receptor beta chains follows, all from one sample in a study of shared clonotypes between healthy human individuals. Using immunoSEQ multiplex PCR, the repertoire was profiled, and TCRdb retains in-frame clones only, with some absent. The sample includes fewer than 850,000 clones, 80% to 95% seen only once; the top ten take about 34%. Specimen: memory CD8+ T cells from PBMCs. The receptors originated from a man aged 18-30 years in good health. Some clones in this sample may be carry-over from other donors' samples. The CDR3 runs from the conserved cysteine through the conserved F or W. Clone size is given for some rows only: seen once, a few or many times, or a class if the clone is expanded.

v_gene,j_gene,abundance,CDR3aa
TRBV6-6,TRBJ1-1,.,CASSGGANTEAFF
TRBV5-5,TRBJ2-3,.,CASSLELGFPDTQYF
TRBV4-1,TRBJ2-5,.,CASSQPGLADQETQYF
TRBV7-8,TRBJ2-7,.,CASRAGTENYEQYF
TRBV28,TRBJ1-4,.,CASSWGPNEKLFF
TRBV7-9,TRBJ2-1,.,CASSLAGSTYNEQFF
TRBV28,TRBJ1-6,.,CASSLGVNNSPLHF
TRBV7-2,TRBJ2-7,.,CASSPGAYEQYF
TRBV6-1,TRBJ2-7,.,CASSEDGDLISYEQYF
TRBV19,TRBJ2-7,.,CASSMDTSYEQYF
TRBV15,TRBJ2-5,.,CATSSGGTSGPQETQYF
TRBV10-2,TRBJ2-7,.,CASSELVRGSEQYF
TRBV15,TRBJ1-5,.,CATSRTGWDNQPQHF
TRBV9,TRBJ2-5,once,CASSVGAPARKETQYF
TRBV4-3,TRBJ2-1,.,CASSLQGYNEQFF
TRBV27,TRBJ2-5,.,CASSLSQAVQETQYF
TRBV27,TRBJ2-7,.,CASSLRLSSIYEQYF
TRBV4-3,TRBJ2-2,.,CASSAIIGGEGDTGELFF
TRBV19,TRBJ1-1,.,CASSMLGHTEAFF
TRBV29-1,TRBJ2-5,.,CSVEEIRITDF
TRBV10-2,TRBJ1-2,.,CASRGQSNNYGYTF
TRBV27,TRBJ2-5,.,CASSLLSRGQGEETQYF
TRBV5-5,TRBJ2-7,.,CASSLAVRENEQYF
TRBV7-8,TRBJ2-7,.,CASSTYGLTYEQYF
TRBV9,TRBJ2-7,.,CASSVGDSGPYEQYF
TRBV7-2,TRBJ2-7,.,CASSLDLAESYEQYF
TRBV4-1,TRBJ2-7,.,CASSLSERGYEQYF
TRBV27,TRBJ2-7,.,CASSFRGLHYEQYF
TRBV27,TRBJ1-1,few,CASSLFGGANTEAFF
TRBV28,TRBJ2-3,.,CASSFSGRVDTQYF
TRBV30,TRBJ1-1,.,CAWISDIMNTEAFF
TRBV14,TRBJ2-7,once,CASNSRQGPYEQYF
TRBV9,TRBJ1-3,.,CASTPGRLENTIYF
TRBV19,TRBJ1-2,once,CASRTGNGYGYTF
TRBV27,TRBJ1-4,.,CASSPYGFSTNEKLFF
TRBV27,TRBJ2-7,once,CASSLNGVDEQYF
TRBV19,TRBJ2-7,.,CASSIMSVAGGYEQYF
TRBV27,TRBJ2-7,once,CASSLDSYEQYF
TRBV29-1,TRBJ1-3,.,CSVEDRGHPPSGNTIYF
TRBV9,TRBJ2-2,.,CASSPLSGELFF
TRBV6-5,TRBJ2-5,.,CASSYSGGRLTETQYF
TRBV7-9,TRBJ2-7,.,CASSQEFGLADSYEQYF
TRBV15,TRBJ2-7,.,CATSRVLGEQYF
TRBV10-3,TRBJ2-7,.,CAITAAGFYEQYF
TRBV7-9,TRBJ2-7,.,CASSPMEGTYEQYF
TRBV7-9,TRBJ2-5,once,CASSHKYRGETQYF
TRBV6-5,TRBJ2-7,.,CASSYFPGLTPDEQYF
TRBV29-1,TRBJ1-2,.,CSVARDMYGYTF
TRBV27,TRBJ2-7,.,CATRGFSHYEQYF
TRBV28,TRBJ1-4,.,CASSSPRHPTGKKLFF
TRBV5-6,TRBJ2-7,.,CASSRQDYEQYF
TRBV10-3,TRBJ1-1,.,CAISESGQGNTEAFF
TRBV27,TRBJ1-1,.,CASSSSQGYTEAFF
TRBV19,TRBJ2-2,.,CASSMGGIRTGELFF
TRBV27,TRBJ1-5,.,CASRTGTRQPQHF
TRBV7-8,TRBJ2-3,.,CASRSGITDTQYF
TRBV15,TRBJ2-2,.,CATSERGTGELFF